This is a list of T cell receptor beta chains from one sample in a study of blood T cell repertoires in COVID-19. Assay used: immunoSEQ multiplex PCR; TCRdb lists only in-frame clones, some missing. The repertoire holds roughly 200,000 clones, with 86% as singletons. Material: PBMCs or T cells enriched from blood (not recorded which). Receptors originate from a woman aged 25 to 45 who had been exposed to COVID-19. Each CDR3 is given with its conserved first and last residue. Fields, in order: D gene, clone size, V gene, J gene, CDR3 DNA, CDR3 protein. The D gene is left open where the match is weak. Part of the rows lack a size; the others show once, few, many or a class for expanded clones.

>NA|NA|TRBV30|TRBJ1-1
TGTGCCTGGAGTGTACAGGATTGGCTGGGAGCTTTCTTT
CAWSVQDWLGAFF
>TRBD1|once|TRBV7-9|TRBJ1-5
TGTGCCAGCAGCTTAGGGACAGGTAGTAGCAATCAGCCCCAGCATTTT
CASSLGTGSSNQPQHF
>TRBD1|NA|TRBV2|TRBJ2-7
TGTGCCACCAATTACAGGGGGTCCCACTACGAGCAGTACTTC
CATNYRGSHYEQYF
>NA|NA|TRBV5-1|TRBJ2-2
TGCGCCAGCAGCGAAGGGACTTTGAACACCGGGGAGCTGTTTTTT
CASSEGTLNTGELFF
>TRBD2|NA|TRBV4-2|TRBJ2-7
TGTGCCAGCAGCCAAGATAAGCTAGCGGGGTACGAGCAGTACTTC
CASSQDKLAGYEQYF
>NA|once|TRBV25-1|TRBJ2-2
TGTGCCAGCAGTGAATTCGGGGTGGGGTACACCGGGGAGCTGTTTTTT
CASSEFGVGYTGELFF
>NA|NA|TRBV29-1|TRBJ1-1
TGCAGCGTTGAGTATGTAGGGGCTGAAGCTTTCTTT
CSVEYVGAEAFF
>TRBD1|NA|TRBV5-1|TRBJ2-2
TGCGCCAGCAGCTTGTACGCGGGACAGGGGTTGGGGCCGAACACCGGGGAGCTGTTTTTT
CASSLYAGQGLGPNTGELFF
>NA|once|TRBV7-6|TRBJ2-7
TGTGCCAGCAGCCAGGGAGGCACCCGCACCTACGAGCAGTACTTC
CASSQGGTRTYEQYF
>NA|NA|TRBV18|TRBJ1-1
TGTGCCAGCTCACGCGACAAGAACACTGAAGCTTTCTTT
CASSRDKNTEAFF
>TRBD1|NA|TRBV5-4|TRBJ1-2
TGTGCCAGCAGCTTGGCCTTGACAGGGGTTTTCACTAACTATGGCTACACCTTC
CASSLALTGVFTNYGYTF
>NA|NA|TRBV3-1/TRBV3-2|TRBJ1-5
TGTGCCAGCAGCCTCTTCAATCAGCCCCAGCATTTT
CASSLFNQPQHF
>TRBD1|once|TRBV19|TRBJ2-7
TGTGCCAGTACTCCGGGACAGGGGGCATACGAGCAGTACTTC
CASTPGQGAYEQYF
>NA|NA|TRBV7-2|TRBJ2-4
TGTGCCAGCAGCACGGGCCCGGGGAACATTCAGTACTTC
CASSTGPGNIQYF
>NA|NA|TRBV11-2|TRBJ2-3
TGTGCCAGCAGCGCCCAGACAGGCGGTCCCACAGATACGCAGTATTTT
CASSAQTGGPTDTQYF
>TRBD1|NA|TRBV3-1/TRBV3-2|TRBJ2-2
TGTGCCAGCAGCCAATTCACCGGGACAGGGGCCCCCGGGGAGCTGTTTTTT
CASSQFTGTGAPGELFF
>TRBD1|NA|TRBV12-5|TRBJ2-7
TGTGCTACTGACAGGGCTATTGGAATCTACGAGCAGTACTTC
CATDRAIGIYEQYF
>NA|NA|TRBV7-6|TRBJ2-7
TGTGCCAGCAGCCCAGGGGGGCGGTCCTACGAGCAGTACTTC
CASSPGGRSYEQYF
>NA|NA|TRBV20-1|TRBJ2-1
TGCAGTGCTTCCAGGGGTTTTGAGCAGTTCTTC
CSASRGFEQFF
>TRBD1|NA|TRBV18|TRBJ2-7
TGTGCCAGCTCGCAATCGACAGGGTCACGTCGTGAGCAGTACTTC
CASSQSTGSRREQYF
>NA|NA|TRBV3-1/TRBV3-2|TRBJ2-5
TGTGCCAGCAGCCAAGATAAACAGCTAGCCAGGGAGACCCAGTACTTC
CASSQDKQLARETQYF
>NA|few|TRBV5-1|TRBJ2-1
TGCGCCAGCAGCTTGGAGGGACGGGACTCTAATGAGCAGTTCTTC
CASSLEGRDSNEQFF
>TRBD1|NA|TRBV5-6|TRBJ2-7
TGTGCCAGCAGCCTGGACAGGGGAAGCTCCTACGAGCAGTACTTC
CASSLDRGSSYEQYF
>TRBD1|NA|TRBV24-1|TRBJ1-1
TGTGCCACCAGTGACCCGAGGGGGACAGTTAACAAAGCTTTCTTT
CATSDPRGTVNKAFF
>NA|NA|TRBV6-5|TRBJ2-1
TGTGCCAGCAGTTACCAACGAACAGGGTATGAGCAGTTCTTC
CASSYQRTGYEQFF
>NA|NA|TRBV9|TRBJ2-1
TGTGCCAGCAGCGCCTACGGGACTTCCTTTGAGCAGTTCTTC
CASSAYGTSFEQFF
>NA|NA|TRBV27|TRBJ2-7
TGTGCCAGCAGTTTATCGTTCGATAGCTCCTACGAGCAGTACTTC
CASSLSFDSSYEQYF
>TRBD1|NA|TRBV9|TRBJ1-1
TGTGCCAGCAGCGGACAGGGGTCGCCTGAAGCTTTCTTT
CASSGQGSPEAFF